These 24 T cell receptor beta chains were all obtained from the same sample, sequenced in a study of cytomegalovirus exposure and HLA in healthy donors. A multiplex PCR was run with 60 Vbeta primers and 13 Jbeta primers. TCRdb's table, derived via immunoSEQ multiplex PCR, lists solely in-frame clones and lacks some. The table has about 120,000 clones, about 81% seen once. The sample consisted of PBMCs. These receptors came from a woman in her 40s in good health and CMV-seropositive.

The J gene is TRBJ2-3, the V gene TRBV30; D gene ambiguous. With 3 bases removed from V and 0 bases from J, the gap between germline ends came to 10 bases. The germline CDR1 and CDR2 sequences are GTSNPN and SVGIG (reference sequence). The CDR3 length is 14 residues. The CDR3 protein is CAWRTDGSTDTQYF. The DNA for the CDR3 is TGTGCCTGGAGGACTGACGGAAGCACAGATACGCAGTATTTT. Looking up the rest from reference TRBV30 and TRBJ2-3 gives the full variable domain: SQTIHQWPATLVQPVGSPLSLECTVEGTSNPNLYWYRQAAGRGLQLLFYSVGIGQISSEVPQNLSASRPQDRQFILSSKKLLLSDSGFYLCAWRTDGSTDTQYFGPGTRLTVL.

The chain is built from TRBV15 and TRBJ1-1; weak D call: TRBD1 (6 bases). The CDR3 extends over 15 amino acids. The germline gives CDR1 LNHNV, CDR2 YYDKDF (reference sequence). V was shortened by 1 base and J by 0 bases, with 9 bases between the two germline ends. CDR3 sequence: CATSRANRVNTEAFF. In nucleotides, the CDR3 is TGTGCCACCAGCAGAGCGAACAGGGTGAACACTGAAGCTTTCTTT.

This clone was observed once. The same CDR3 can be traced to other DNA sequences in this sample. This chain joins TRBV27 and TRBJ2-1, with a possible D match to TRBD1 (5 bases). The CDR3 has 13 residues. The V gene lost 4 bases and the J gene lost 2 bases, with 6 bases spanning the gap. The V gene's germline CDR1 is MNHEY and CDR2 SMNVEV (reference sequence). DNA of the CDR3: TGTGCCAGCAGTTGGGGCCCCTACAATGAGCAGTTCTTC. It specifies CASSWGPYNEQFF.

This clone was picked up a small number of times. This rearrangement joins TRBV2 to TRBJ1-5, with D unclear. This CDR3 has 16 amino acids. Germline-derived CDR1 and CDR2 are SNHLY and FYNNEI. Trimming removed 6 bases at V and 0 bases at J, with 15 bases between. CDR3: CASSSDFVNSNQPQHF. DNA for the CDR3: TGTGCCAGCAGCTCCGACTTTGTTAATAGCAATCAGCCCCAGCATTTT.

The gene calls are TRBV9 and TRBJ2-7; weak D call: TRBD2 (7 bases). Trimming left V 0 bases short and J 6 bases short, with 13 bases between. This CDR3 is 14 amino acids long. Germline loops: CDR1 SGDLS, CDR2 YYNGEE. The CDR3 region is CASSVDEGGSEQYF. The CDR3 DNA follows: TGTGCCAGCAGCGTAGATGAGGGGGGGAGCGAGCAGTACTTC.

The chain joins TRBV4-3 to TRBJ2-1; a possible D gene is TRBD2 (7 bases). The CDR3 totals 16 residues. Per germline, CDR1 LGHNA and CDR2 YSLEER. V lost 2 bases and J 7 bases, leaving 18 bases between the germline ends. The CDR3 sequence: CASSQRRGGLGNEQFF. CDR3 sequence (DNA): TGCGCCAGCAGCCAAAGAAGGGGGGGCCTAGGGAATGAGCAGTTCTTC.

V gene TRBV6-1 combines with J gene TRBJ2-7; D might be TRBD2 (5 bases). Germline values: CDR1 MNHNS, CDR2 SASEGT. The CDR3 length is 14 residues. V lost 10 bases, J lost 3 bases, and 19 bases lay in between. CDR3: CATSQRTDFYEQYF. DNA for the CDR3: TGTGCCACCAGCCAGCGGACGGATTTCTACGAGCAGTACTTC.

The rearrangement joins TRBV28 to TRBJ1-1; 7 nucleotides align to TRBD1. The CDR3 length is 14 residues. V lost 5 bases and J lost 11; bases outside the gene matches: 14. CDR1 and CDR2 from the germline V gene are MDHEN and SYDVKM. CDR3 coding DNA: TGTGCCAGCAGTCCCCACGCCCGGACAGGTCGGGCTTTCTTT. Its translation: CASSPHARTGRAFF.

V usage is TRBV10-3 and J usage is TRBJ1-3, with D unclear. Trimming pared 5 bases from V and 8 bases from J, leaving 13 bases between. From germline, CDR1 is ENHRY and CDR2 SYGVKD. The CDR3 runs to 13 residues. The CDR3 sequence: CAISSDLSDTIYF. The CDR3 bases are TGTGCCATCAGTTCCGACTTATCGGACACCATATATTTT.

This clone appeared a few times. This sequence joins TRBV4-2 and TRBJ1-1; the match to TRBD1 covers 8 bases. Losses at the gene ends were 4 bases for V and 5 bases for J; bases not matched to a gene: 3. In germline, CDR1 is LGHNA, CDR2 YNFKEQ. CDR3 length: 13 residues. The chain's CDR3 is CASSRTGLTEAFF. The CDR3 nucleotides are TGTGCCAGCAGCCGGACAGGGCTGACTGAAGCTTTCTTT.

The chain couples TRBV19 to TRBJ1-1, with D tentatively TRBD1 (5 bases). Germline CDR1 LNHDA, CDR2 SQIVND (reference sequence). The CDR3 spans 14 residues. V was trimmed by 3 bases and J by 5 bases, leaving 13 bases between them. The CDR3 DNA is TGTGCCAGTAGTATCTCGGGGGTAAAGACTGAAGCTTTCTTT. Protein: CASSISGVKTEAFF.

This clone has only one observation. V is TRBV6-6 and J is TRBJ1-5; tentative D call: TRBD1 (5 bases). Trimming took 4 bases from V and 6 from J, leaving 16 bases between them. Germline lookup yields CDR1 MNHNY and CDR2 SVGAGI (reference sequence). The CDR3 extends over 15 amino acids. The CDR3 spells CASSFAEGRVQPQHF. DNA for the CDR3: TGTGCCAGCAGTTTTGCGGAGGGCAGGGTTCAGCCCCAGCATTTT.

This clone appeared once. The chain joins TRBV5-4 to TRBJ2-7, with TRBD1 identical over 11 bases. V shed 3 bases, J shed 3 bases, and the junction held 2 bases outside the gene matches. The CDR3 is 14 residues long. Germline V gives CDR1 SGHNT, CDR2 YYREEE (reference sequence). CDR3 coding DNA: TGTGCCAGCAGCTCCGGGACAGGGGGCTACGAGCAGTACTTC. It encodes CASSSGTGGYEQYF.

In nucleotides, the CDR3 is TGTGCCAGCGGGTTTGGGGGGTTAGAAGCTTTCTTT. Its protein product is CASGFGGLEAFF. This chain links TRBV28 with TRBJ1-1, with D maybe TRBD1 (5 bases). In germline, CDR1 is MDHEN, CDR2 SYDVKM. Trimming removed 8 bases at V and 8 bases at J, with 15 bases between. The CDR3 covers 12 residues.

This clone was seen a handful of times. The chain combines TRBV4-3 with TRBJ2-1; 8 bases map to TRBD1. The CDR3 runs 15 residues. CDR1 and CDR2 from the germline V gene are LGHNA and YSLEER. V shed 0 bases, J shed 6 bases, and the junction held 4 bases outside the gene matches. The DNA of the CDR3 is TGCGCCAGCAGCCAAGACCCAGGGGGCCCCAATGAGCAGTTCTTC. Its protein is CASSQDPGGPNEQFF.

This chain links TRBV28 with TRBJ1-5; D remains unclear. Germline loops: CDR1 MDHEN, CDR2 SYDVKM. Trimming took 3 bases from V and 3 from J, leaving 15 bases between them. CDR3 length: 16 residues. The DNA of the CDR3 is TGTGCCAGCAGTTTCAAGTCAACGAGGGCCAATCAGCCCCAGCATTTT. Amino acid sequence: CASSFKSTRANQPQHF. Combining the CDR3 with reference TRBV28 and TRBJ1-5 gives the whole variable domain DVKVTQSSRYLVKRTGEKVFLECVQDMDHENMFWYRQDPGLGLRLIYFSYDVKMKEKGDIPEGYSVSREKKERFSLILESASTNQTSMYLCASSFKSTRANQPQHFGDGTRLSIL.

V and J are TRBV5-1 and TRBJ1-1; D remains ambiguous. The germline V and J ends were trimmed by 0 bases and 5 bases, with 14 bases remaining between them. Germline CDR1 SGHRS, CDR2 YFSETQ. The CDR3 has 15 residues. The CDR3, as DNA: TGCGCCAGCAGCTTGGATGTCCCCACGGGAACTGAAGCTTTCTTT. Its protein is CASSLDVPTGTEAFF.

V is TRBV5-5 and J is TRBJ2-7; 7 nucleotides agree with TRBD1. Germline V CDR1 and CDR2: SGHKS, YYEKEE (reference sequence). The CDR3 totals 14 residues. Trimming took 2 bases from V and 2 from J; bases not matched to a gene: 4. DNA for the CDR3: TGTGCCAGCAGCTTCCCGGGACAGACCTACGAGCAGTACTTC. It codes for CASSFPGQTYEQYF.

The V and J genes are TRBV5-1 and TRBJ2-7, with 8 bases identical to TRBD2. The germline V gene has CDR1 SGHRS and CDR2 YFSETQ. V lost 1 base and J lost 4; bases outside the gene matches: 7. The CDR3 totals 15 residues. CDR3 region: CASSLQGTRGYEQYF. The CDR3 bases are TGCGCCAGCAGCTTGCAAGGGACTAGGGGTTACGAGCAGTACTTC.

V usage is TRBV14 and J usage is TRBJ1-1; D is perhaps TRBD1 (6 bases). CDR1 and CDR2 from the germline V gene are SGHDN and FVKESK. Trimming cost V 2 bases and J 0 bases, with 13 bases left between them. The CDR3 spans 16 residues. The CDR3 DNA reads TGTGCCAGCAGCCAAATAGAGGGGGACATGAACACTGAAGCTTTCTTT. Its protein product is CASSQIEGDMNTEAFF.

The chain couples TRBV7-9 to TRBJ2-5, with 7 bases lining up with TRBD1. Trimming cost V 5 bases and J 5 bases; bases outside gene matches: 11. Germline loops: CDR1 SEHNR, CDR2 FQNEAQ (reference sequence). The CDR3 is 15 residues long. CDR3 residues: CASSPRQGRQETQYF. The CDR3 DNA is TGTGCCAGCAGCCCCCGACAGGGACGGCAGGAGACCCAGTACTTC. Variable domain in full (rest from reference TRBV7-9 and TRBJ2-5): DTGVSQNPRHKITKRGQNVTFRCDPISEHNRLYWYRQTLGQGPEFLTYFQNEAQLEKSRLLSDRFSAERPKGSFSTLEIQRTEQGDSAMYLCASSPRQGRQETQYFGPGTRLLVL.

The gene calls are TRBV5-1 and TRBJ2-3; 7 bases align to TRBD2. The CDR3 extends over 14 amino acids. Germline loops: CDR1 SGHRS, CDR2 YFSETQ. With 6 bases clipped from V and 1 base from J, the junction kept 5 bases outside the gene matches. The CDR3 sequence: CASTSGRGTDTQYF. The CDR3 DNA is TGCGCCAGCACCTCAGGGAGGGGCACAGATACGCAGTATTTT.

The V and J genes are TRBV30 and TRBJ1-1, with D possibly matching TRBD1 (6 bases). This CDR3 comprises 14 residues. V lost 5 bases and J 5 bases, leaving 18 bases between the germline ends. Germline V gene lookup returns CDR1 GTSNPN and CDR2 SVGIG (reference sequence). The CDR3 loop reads CAWGRTAHNTEAFF. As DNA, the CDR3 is TGTGCCTGGGGACGGACAGCCCACAATACTGAAGCTTTCTTT.

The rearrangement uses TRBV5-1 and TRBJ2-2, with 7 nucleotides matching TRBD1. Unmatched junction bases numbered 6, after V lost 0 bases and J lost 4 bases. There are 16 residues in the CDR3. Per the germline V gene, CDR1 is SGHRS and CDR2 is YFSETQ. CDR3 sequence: CASSLGQGSGTGELFF. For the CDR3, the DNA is TGCGCCAGCAGCTTGGGACAGGGTAGTGGCACCGGGGAGCTGTTTTTT.